The T cell receptor (beta chain) described here comes from a study of cytomegalovirus exposure and HLA in healthy donors. Findings of the study overall: First-cohort TCR clusters tended to co-occur in the roughly 120 validation repertoires, a later analysis found.

Turning to this clone: Its antigen is currently unknown.

Only in-frame clones appear in the TCRdb table, and some are missing; sequencing was by immunoSEQ multiplex PCR. The data hold about 140,000 clones, with 85% to 90% observed a single time. The donors were part of the validation cohort of more than 90 subjects. That cohort was separate from the first cohort, which comprised under 700 subjects. Looked up from germline, CDR1 is ENHRY and CDR2 is SYGVKD. After removal of 6 bases from V and 2 bases from J, the junction contained 3 bases not matched to a gene. This CDR3 is 14 amino acids long. The rearrangement joins TRBV10-3 to TRBJ1-5; 8 nucleotides match TRBD1. Sequencing was carried out using PBMCs. The receptor was isolated from a woman younger than 30 in good health and CMV-seropositive. The CDR3 reads CAISLTGGNQPQHF. CDR3 DNA: TGTGCCATCAGCCTGACAGGGGGCAATCAGCCCCAGCATTTT.